A single sample is the source of the 12 T cell receptor beta chains below, sequenced in a study of cytomegalovirus exposure and HLA in healthy donors. Researchers ran the PCR with 60 Vbeta and 13 Jbeta primers. Produced via immunoSEQ multiplex PCR; TCRdb's table is partial and in-frame only. The sample includes about 110,000 clones, about four fifths seen only once; the top ten take 4.8%. The sequencing input was PBMCs. The receptors shown here come from a man younger than 45 in good health and CMV-seropositive.

The chain recombines TRBV4-3 with TRBJ1-2; weak D call: TRBD1 (6 bases). Germline lookup yields CDR1 LGHNA and CDR2 YSLEER. The length of the CDR3 is 15 residues. V was cut by 0 bases and J by 8 bases, with 16 bases left in between. Here the CDR3 DNA reads TGCGCCAGCAGCCAAGACACCAGACAGGAGGACGGCTACACCTTC. Amino acids: CASSQDTRQEDGYTF.

The chain uses TRBV6-4 and TRBJ2-3, with TRBD2 matching 10 bases. The CDR3 has 14 residues. The V gene's germline CDR1 is MRHNA and CDR2 SNTAGT. The J segment lost 4 bases and the V segment lost 2 bases, leaving 0 bases of the junction unmatched. CDR3 nucleotide sequence: TGTGCCAGCAGTGACCTAGCGGGGGCAGATACGCAGTATTTT. Translation gives CASSDLAGADTQYF.

The rearrangement links TRBV6-5 to TRBJ2-1; D perhaps matches TRBD2 (7 bases). There are 15 residues in the CDR3. V was trimmed by 5 bases and J by 2 bases, leaving 13 bases between them. The V gene's germline CDR1 is MNHEY and CDR2 SVGAGI. CDR3 nucleotide sequence: TGTGCCAGCAGTGCGGGGGCCATAGCCTACAATGAGCAGTTCTTC. Amino acids: CASSAGAIAYNEQFF.

This chain uses TRBV30 with TRBJ1-4; 11 bases match TRBD1. Germline lookup yields CDR1 GTSNPN and CDR2 SVGIG (reference sequence). Trimming took 5 bases from V and 1 from J; bases not matched to a gene: 0. There are 14 residues in the CDR3. CDR3 sequence reads: CAWGTGGTNEKLFF. In nucleotides, the CDR3 is TGTGCCTGGGGGACAGGGGGAACTAATGAAAAACTGTTTTTT. Complete variable domain (other parts from reference TRBV30 and TRBJ1-4): SQTIHQWPATLVQPVGSPLSLECTVEGTSNPNLYWYRQAAGRGLQLLFYSVGIGQISSEVPQNLSASRPQDRQFILSSKKLLLSDSGFYLCAWGTGGTNEKLFFGSGTQLSVL.

The count of this clone is one. Other DNA sequences in this sample translate to the same CDR3. The gene calls are TRBV19 and TRBJ2-1, with 11 bases matching TRBD1. The germline gives CDR1 LNHDA, CDR2 SQIVND (reference sequence). This CDR3 comprises 14 residues. The V and J ends lost 5 bases and 4 bases, in that order; junction bases with no gene match: 1. CDR3 sequence reads: CASSRDRGYNEQFF. DNA of the CDR3: TGTGCCAGTAGTCGGGACAGGGGGTACAATGAGCAGTTCTTC.

The chain has TRBV5-3 and TRBJ2-2, with a possible D match to TRBD2 (6 bases). TRBV5-3 is designated an ORF whose function remains uncertain. V lost 4 bases and J 6 bases, leaving 19 bases between the germline ends. The length of the CDR3 is 16 residues. The CDR3, as DNA: TGTGCCAGAAGCCCGGGCGGGGCTAGATCGCCCGGGGAGCTGTTTTTT. Its translation: CARSPGGARSPGELFF.

This clone has just one count. The rearrangement joins TRBV4-3 to TRBJ2-1; 7 nucleotides align to TRBD2. CDR1 LGHNA and CDR2 YSLEER come from the germline V gene. Unmatched junction bases numbered 10, after V lost 4 bases and J lost 4 bases. The CDR3 is made up of 16 amino acids. CDR3 in DNA: TGCGCCAGCAGCCGCCTTCTAGCGGAGGTGTACAATGAGCAGTTCTTC. Translated, it gives CASSRLLAEVYNEQFF.

The chain recombines TRBV7-9 with TRBJ2-7; 8 bases line up with TRBD1. CDR3 size: 15 residues. The junction had 12 bases not matched to a gene; V was cut back by 4 bases and J by 7 bases. Germline V gene data show CDR1 as SEHNR and CDR2 as FQNEAQ (reference sequence). DNA of the CDR3: TGTGCCAGCAGCTCCCTGACAGGGGTAGTATCAGAGCAGTACTTC. This encodes CASSSLTGVVSEQYF.

The sample holds one count of this clone. For the CDR3, the DNA is TGTGCCAGCAGTTTTACCAGCCAGGGGTCACCCCTCCACTTT. Its protein is CASSFTSQGSPLHF. The chain joins TRBV28 to TRBJ1-6, with D maybe TRBD1 (6 bases). V shed 3 bases and J shed 10 bases, with 13 bases lying between them. CDR3 length equals 14 residues. CDR1 is MDHEN and CDR2 is SYDVKM in the germline V gene.

The genes are TRBV6-5 and TRBJ1-3; TRBD1 might be the D (5 bases). The CDR3 spans 16 residues. CDR1 MNHEY and CDR2 SVGAGI come from the germline V gene. The V end lost 2 bases, the J end lost 4 bases, and 15 bases lay between the germline ends. CDR3: CASSYGTPVAGNTIYF. CDR3 sequence (DNA): TGTGCCAGCAGTTACGGGACTCCGGTAGCAGGAAACACCATATATTTT.

The chain employs TRBV5-1 and TRBJ1-1; 7 bases map to TRBD1. V trimming: 3 bases; J trimming: 6 bases; junction bases outside the gene matches: 2. Germline loops: CDR1 SGHRS, CDR2 YFSETQ. There are 12 residues in the CDR3. Here the CDR3 DNA reads TGCGCCAGCAGCTCAGGGACAGCTGAAGCTTTCTTT. Residues: CASSSGTAEAFF.

In its sample, this clone was seen a few times. J is TRBJ1-5 and V is TRBV19; 7 nucleotides match TRBD1. In germline, CDR1 is LNHDA, CDR2 SQIVND (reference sequence). The CDR3 covers 15 residues. J was trimmed by 0 bases and V by 6 bases; bases with no gene match: 5. The CDR3 reads CASSRGAGSNQPQHF. The CDR3 bases are TGTGCCAGTAGCAGGGGGGCCGGTAGCAATCAGCCCCAGCATTTT.